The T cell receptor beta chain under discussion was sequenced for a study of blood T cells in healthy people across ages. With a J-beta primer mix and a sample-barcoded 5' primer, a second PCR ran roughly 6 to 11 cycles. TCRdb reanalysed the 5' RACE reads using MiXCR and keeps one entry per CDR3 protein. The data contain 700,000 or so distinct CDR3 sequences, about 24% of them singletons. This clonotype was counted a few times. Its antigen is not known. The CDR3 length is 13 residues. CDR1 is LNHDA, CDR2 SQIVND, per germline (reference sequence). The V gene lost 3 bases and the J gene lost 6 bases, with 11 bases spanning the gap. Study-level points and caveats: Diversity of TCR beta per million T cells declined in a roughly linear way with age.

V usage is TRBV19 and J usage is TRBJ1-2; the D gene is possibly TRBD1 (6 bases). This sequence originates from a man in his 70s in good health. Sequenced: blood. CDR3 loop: CASSMNRDHGYTF. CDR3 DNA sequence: TGTGCCAGTAGTATGAACAGGGATCATGGCTACACCTTC. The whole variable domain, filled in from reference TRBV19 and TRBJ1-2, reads DGGITQSPKYLFRKEGQNVTLSCEQNLNHDAMYWYRQDPGQGLRLIYYSQIVNDFQKGDIAEGYSVSREKKESFPLTVTSAQKNPTAFYLCASSMNRDHGYTFGSGTRLTVV.